This passage covers 21 T cell receptor beta chains from one sample sequenced in a study of control samples from healthy donors and cancer patients. Data came from immunoSEQ multiplex PCR; TCRdb stores just in-frame clones and leaves some out. The table includes roughly 100,000 clones, about nine tenths detected once. What was sequenced was blood. Receptors were obtained from a human donor in good health. The donor label of this sample is uncertain.

This clone came up once. The rearrangement links TRBV29-1 to TRBJ2-1; 11 bases fit TRBD2. CDR1 and CDR2 (germline): SQVTM, ANQGSEA. The V segment lost 7 bases and the J segment 4 bases; nucleotides outside the gene matches: 6. CDR3 size: 14 residues. CDR3 amino acids: CSALGTSGYNEQFF. The CDR3 region has the DNA TGCAGCGCCCTCGGGACTAGCGGATACAATGAGCAGTTCTTC.

V and J are TRBV13 and TRBJ2-1; the D gene is possibly TRBD1 (6 bases). V was cut by 5 bases and J by 8 bases, with 16 bases left in between. The germline V gene encodes CDR1 PRHDT and CDR2 FYEKMQ (reference sequence). The length of the CDR3 is 14 residues. CDR3 coding DNA: TGTGCCAGCAGCCACCGGGACACCTTCTATGAGCAGTTCTTC. As protein: CASSHRDTFYEQFF.

The rearrangement uses TRBV6-8 and TRBJ1-4; 11 nucleotides match TRBD1. This CDR3 comprises 20 residues. CDR1 is MNHGY and CDR2 is SAAAGT in the germline V gene. Trimming cost V 5 bases and J 0 bases; bases outside gene matches: 14. The CDR3 is CASSIKTRDRGNATNEKLFF. CDR3 DNA: TGTGCCAGCAGTATTAAAACCCGGGACAGGGGGAATGCAACTAATGAAAAACTGTTTTTT.

V is TRBV6-5 and J is TRBJ2-2; 7 bases match TRBD2. V trimming: 8 bases; J trimming: 6 bases; junction bases outside the gene matches: 9. This CDR3 has 14 residues. Germline assignment: CDR1 MNHEY and CDR2 SVGAGI. The CDR3 DNA is TGTGCCAGCTCATGGGGAGGGCGAGCCGGGGAGCTGTTTTTT. Amino acids: CASSWGGRAGELFF.

The chain joins TRBV5-1 to TRBJ1-4, with TRBD1 as a possible D gene (6 bases). CDR1 SGHRS and CDR2 YFSETQ come from the germline V gene. The length of the CDR3 is 16 residues. V was trimmed by 4 bases and J by 0 bases, leaving 13 bases between them. Here the CDR3 reads CASSRTRDTTNEKLFF. CDR3 DNA sequence: TGCGCCAGCAGCCGGACCCGGGACACAACTAATGAAAAACTGTTTTTT.

The chain combines TRBV19 with TRBJ1-6; 7 bases agree with TRBD1. CDR3 length: 15 amino acids. V was clipped by 6 bases and J by 10 bases; unmatched bases: 12. Germline V gene data show CDR1 as LNHDA and CDR2 as SQIVND (reference sequence). In DNA, the CDR3 is TGTGCCAGTAGGGGAACAGGGGCCCCAAGGTCACCCCTCCACTTT. Protein: CASRGTGAPRSPLHF.

The J gene is TRBJ1-5, the V gene TRBV19; 10 bases match TRBD1. CDR1 is LNHDA and CDR2 is SQIVND in the germline V gene (reference sequence). The ends lost 1 base at V and 2 bases at J; junction bases unmatched: 11. The CDR3 sequence is 19 residues long. The DNA for the CDR3 is TGTGCCAGTAGTATAGTACGGACCGTTGGGACAGGGGGCAATCAGCCCCAGCATTTT. This translates into CASSIVRTVGTGGNQPQHF.

This chain joins TRBV12-5 and TRBJ1-3; D is unclear. The CDR3 has 15 residues. Germline V gene data show CDR1 as LGHNT and CDR2 as FRNRAP. The V end was cut by 0 bases, the J end by 4 bases, with 10 bases between. The CDR3 reads CASGLVQLGGNTIYF. Written as DNA, the CDR3 is TGTGCTAGTGGTTTGGTACAACTAGGGGGAAACACCATATATTTT.

This clone was recorded once. CDR3 nucleotide sequence: TGTGCCAGCAGCCAAGGTTACGGGGGGAACACTGAAGCTTTCTTT. Translation: CASSQGYGGNTEAFF. The gene calls are TRBV4-2 and TRBJ1-1, with D possibly being TRBD1 (5 bases). Deletions cut 1 base from V and 1 base from J, with 10 bases between. The germline V gene encodes CDR1 LGHNA and CDR2 YNFKEQ. CDR3 size: 15 residues.

The chain has TRBV30 and TRBJ1-3, with TRBD1 matching 9 bases. This CDR3 region has 15 residues. Germline loops: CDR1 GTSNPN, CDR2 SVGIG (reference sequence). J was trimmed by 7 bases and V by 4 bases; bases with no gene match: 11. CDR3 residues: CAWTPRDRVSNTIYF. DNA for the CDR3: TGTGCCTGGACTCCCCGGGACAGGGTTTCCAACACCATATATTTT.

The genes are TRBV11-2 and TRBJ1-4; tentative D call: TRBD1 (5 bases). The CDR3 is made up of 15 amino acids. With 0 bases removed from V and 8 bases from J, the gap between germline ends came to 13 bases. Germline assignment: CDR1 SGHAT and CDR2 FQNNGV. The CDR3 DNA is TGTGCCAGCAGCTTAGACAGGGTCCCTTTGGAAAAACTGTTTTTT. The encoded protein is CASSLDRVPLEKLFF.

The chain couples TRBV27 to TRBJ1-1, with D tentatively TRBD1 (6 bases). Germline V gene sequence: CDR1 MNHEY, CDR2 SMNVEV (reference sequence). V dropped 5 bases and J dropped 3 bases, with 13 bases sitting between them. CDR3 length equals 14 residues. This CDR3 reads CASSSRGLYTEAFF. CDR3 nucleotide sequence: TGTGCCAGCAGTAGCAGGGGCTTATACACTGAAGCTTTCTTT.

The CDR3 region is CALIQDKLNTEAFF. The CDR3 region has the DNA TGTGCCCTCATCCAGGACAAACTAAACACTGAAGCTTTCTTT. This chain connects TRBV2 to TRBJ1-1; TRBD1 might be the D (5 bases). V gave up 11 bases and J gave up 2 bases, with 18 bases separating them. CDR1 and CDR2 (germline): SNHLY, FYNNEI. This CDR3 has 14 amino acids.

The chain links TRBV11-2 to TRBJ1-2; 8 nucleotides line up with TRBD1. Germline CDR1 reads SGHAT; CDR2 reads FQNNGV. Losses at the gene ends were 1 base for V and 7 bases for J; bases not matched to a gene: 11. This CDR3 spans 16 amino acids. CDR3 protein: CASSLVMDRAYGGYTF. The CDR3, as DNA: TGTGCCAGCAGCTTAGTCATGGACAGGGCGTACGGTGGCTACACCTTC. Complete variable domain (other parts from reference TRBV11-2 and TRBJ1-2): EAGVAQSPRYKIIEKRQSVAFWCNPISGHATLYWYQQILGQGPKLLIQFQNNGVVDDSQLPKDRFSAERLKGVDSTLKIQPAKLEDSAVYLCASSLVMDRAYGGYTFGSGTRLTVV.

As concerns this clone: Other DNA sequences within the sample encode an identical CDR3. J is TRBJ2-1 and V is TRBV27; D possibly corresponds to TRBD2 (5 bases). Germline CDR1 is MNHEY and CDR2 is SMNVEV (reference sequence). This CDR3 has 13 residues. Trimming pared 3 bases from V and 3 bases from J, leaving 6 bases between. This chain's CDR3 is CASSLGSYNEQFF. The CDR3 DNA is TGTGCCAGCAGTTTGGGGAGCTACAATGAGCAGTTCTTC.

The DNA of the CDR3 is TGCGCCAGCAGCTTGGCCGGGGCAGGGAGGGCGACTGAAGCTTTCTTT. This gives the protein CASSLAGAGRATEAFF. This rearrangement joins TRBV5-1 to TRBJ1-1; D might be TRBD1 (5 bases). The CDR3 extends over 16 amino acids. Trimming stripped 0 bases from V and 5 bases from J, with 17 bases between. Germline V lookup: CDR1 SGHRS, CDR2 YFSETQ.

V gene TRBV7-8 combines with J gene TRBJ2-5; 10 positions agree with TRBD1. The germline V gene has CDR1 SGHVS and CDR2 FQNEAQ. There are 18 residues in the CDR3. Unmatched junction bases numbered 9, after V lost 1 base and J lost 1 base. CDR3 DNA sequence: TGTGCCAGCAGCTTAGAGGCTAGGGACAGGGGACCCCAAGAGACCCAGTACTTC. Protein: CASSLEARDRGPQETQYF.

The J gene is TRBJ1-1, the V gene TRBV6-1, with D unclear. Trimming took 3 bases from V and 1 from J, leaving 9 bases between them. The CDR3 is made up of 14 amino acids. Germline CDR1 MNHNS, CDR2 SASEGT. Here the CDR3 reads CASSDTGANTEAFF. In DNA, the CDR3 is TGTGCCAGCAGTGACACCGGTGCGAACACTGAAGCTTTCTTT.

This chain connects TRBV6-1 to TRBJ2-1; D is possibly TRBD2 (6 bases). V lost 2 bases and J 4 bases, leaving 12 bases between the germline ends. The germline CDR1 and CDR2 sequences are MNHNS and SASEGT. The CDR3 loop spans 15 amino acids. In nucleotides, the CDR3 is TGTGCCAGCAGTGAAACAGGCGGGACTTACAATGAGCAGTTCTTC. Translating gives CASSETGGTYNEQFF.

This chain connects TRBV27 to TRBJ1-1, with D perhaps matching TRBD1 (5 bases). This CDR3 has 15 amino acids. Trimming took off 0 bases at V and 2 bases at J, with 10 bases between the two ends. Germline V gives CDR1 MNHEY, CDR2 SMNVEV (reference sequence). The CDR3 is CASSLSRGGNTEAFF. The CDR3 nucleotides are TGTGCCAGCAGTTTATCTAGGGGAGGTAACACTGAAGCTTTCTTT.

This clone was seen once. This chain links TRBV24-1 with TRBJ2-3; 11 bases align to TRBD1. Trimming removed 7 bases from V and 4 bases from J; junction bases left unmatched: 18. The germline V gene encodes CDR1 KGHDR and CDR2 SFDVKD. The CDR3 is 19 amino acids. This CDR3 reads CATSRTGTGGAFTPDTQYF. For the CDR3, the DNA is TGTGCCACCAGCCGGACCGGGACAGGGGGGGCCTTTACCCCAGATACGCAGTATTTT.